A selection of T cell receptor beta chains follows, all from one sample in a study of human T cells and chemical hapten exposure. TCRdb itself ran the RACE reads through MiXCR, one entry per CDR3 protein. The sample holds roughly 52,000 distinct CDR3 sequences; more than 9% are singletons and the top ten take approximately 1.7%. The starting material was whole blood, obtained in connection with sensitization to the hapten diphenylcyclopropenone (DPC). These receptors were obtained from a woman aged 50 to 65 with alopecia areata. Some clones in this sample may be carry-over from other donors' samples. CDR3s leave out the opening cysteine and the closing phenylalanine or tryptophan. Fields, in order: CDR3 protein, V gene, D gene, J gene. The D gene is left open where the match is weak.

CDR3 protein: ASSEWSGDYGYT
V gene: TRBV25-1
D gene: .
J gene: TRBJ1-2

CDR3 protein: ASSQFPSPMDYGYT
V gene: TRBV18
D gene: .
J gene: TRBJ1-2

CDR3 protein: ASSPRQTGELF
V gene: TRBV12-3/TRBV12-4
D gene: .
J gene: TRBJ2-2

CDR3 protein: ASKGRAGPQH
V gene: TRBV19
D gene: .
J gene: TRBJ1-5

CDR3 protein: ASSLAGLETQY
V gene: TRBV7-9
D gene: .
J gene: TRBJ2-5

CDR3 protein: ASSPHTDTQY
V gene: TRBV28
D gene: .
J gene: TRBJ2-3

CDR3 protein: ASSRQENEKLF
V gene: TRBV2
D gene: .
J gene: TRBJ1-4

CDR3 protein: SVGEYEQY
V gene: TRBV29-1
D gene: .
J gene: TRBJ2-7

CDR3 protein: ASSQDSSQGVYEQY
V gene: TRBV4-1
D gene: .
J gene: TRBJ2-7

CDR3 protein: ASSRTRGESTDTQY
V gene: TRBV7-9
D gene: .
J gene: TRBJ2-3

CDR3 protein: ASSEARETGNTIY
V gene: TRBV28
D gene: .
J gene: TRBJ1-3

CDR3 protein: ASSHSPPTAYNEQF
V gene: TRBV7-9
D gene: .
J gene: TRBJ2-1

CDR3 protein: ASSRSGIGTDTQY
V gene: TRBV5-1
D gene: TRBD2
J gene: TRBJ2-3

CDR3 protein: ATSYANTEAF
V gene: TRBV6-6
D gene: .
J gene: TRBJ1-1

CDR3 protein: ASSPQGMLSGANVLT
V gene: TRBV18
D gene: .
J gene: TRBJ2-6

CDR3 protein: ASSLGRGGYGYT
V gene: TRBV5-4
D gene: .
J gene: TRBJ1-2

CDR3 protein: ASTRADSPLH
V gene: TRBV6-1
D gene: .
J gene: TRBJ1-6

CDR3 protein: ASSQGRGTTNEKLF
V gene: TRBV4-1
D gene: .
J gene: TRBJ1-4

CDR3 protein: ASRSEGAELH
V gene: TRBV6-6
D gene: TRBD1
J gene: TRBJ1-6

CDR3 protein: ASRQGAREQY
V gene: TRBV11-2
D gene: TRBD1
J gene: TRBJ2-7

CDR3 protein: SARSPNVNQPQH
V gene: TRBV20-1
D gene: .
J gene: TRBJ1-5

CDR3 protein: ASSLRRVDEKLF
V gene: TRBV7-2
D gene: .
J gene: TRBJ1-4

CDR3 protein: SASKTTGDTEAF
V gene: TRBV20-1
D gene: TRBD1
J gene: TRBJ1-1

CDR3 protein: SALENTEAF
V gene: TRBV29-1
D gene: .
J gene: TRBJ1-1

CDR3 protein: ASSPRASTEAF
V gene: TRBV12-3/TRBV12-4
D gene: .
J gene: TRBJ1-1

CDR3 protein: ATRPAGSSYNEQF
V gene: TRBV5-1
D gene: .
J gene: TRBJ2-1

CDR3 protein: ASSLISGGYTEAF
V gene: TRBV11-2
D gene: TRBD1
J gene: TRBJ1-1

CDR3 protein: ASSYSTSGGTDTQY
V gene: TRBV6-2/TRBV6-3
D gene: TRBD2
J gene: TRBJ2-3

CDR3 protein: ASSQGGAISTDTQY
V gene: TRBV4-1
D gene: .
J gene: TRBJ2-3

CDR3 protein: ASSIPREKLF
V gene: TRBV12-3/TRBV12-4
D gene: .
J gene: TRBJ1-4

CDR3 protein: SASDMTGSGYT
V gene: TRBV20-1
D gene: TRBD1
J gene: TRBJ1-2

CDR3 protein: ASSPAGRIYEQY
V gene: TRBV6-1
D gene: TRBD2
J gene: TRBJ2-7

CDR3 protein: ATSRDGGNYGYT
V gene: TRBV15
D gene: .
J gene: TRBJ1-2

CDR3 protein: ASSYSGRDNEQY
V gene: TRBV6-5
D gene: TRBD2
J gene: TRBJ2-7

CDR3 protein: ASSRSSSGANVLT
V gene: TRBV27
D gene: .
J gene: TRBJ2-6

CDR3 protein: ASSFMTGNYGYT
V gene: TRBV12-3/TRBV12-4
D gene: TRBD1
J gene: TRBJ1-2

CDR3 protein: ASVASGGTDTQY
V gene: TRBV7-2
D gene: TRBD2
J gene: TRBJ2-3

CDR3 protein: ASSPADRVGTEAF
V gene: TRBV28
D gene: TRBD1
J gene: TRBJ1-1

CDR3 protein: ASSQAGPDTEAF
V gene: TRBV4-3
D gene: .
J gene: TRBJ1-1

CDR3 protein: ATSDRTSGRGSYNEQF
V gene: TRBV24-1
D gene: TRBD2
J gene: TRBJ2-1